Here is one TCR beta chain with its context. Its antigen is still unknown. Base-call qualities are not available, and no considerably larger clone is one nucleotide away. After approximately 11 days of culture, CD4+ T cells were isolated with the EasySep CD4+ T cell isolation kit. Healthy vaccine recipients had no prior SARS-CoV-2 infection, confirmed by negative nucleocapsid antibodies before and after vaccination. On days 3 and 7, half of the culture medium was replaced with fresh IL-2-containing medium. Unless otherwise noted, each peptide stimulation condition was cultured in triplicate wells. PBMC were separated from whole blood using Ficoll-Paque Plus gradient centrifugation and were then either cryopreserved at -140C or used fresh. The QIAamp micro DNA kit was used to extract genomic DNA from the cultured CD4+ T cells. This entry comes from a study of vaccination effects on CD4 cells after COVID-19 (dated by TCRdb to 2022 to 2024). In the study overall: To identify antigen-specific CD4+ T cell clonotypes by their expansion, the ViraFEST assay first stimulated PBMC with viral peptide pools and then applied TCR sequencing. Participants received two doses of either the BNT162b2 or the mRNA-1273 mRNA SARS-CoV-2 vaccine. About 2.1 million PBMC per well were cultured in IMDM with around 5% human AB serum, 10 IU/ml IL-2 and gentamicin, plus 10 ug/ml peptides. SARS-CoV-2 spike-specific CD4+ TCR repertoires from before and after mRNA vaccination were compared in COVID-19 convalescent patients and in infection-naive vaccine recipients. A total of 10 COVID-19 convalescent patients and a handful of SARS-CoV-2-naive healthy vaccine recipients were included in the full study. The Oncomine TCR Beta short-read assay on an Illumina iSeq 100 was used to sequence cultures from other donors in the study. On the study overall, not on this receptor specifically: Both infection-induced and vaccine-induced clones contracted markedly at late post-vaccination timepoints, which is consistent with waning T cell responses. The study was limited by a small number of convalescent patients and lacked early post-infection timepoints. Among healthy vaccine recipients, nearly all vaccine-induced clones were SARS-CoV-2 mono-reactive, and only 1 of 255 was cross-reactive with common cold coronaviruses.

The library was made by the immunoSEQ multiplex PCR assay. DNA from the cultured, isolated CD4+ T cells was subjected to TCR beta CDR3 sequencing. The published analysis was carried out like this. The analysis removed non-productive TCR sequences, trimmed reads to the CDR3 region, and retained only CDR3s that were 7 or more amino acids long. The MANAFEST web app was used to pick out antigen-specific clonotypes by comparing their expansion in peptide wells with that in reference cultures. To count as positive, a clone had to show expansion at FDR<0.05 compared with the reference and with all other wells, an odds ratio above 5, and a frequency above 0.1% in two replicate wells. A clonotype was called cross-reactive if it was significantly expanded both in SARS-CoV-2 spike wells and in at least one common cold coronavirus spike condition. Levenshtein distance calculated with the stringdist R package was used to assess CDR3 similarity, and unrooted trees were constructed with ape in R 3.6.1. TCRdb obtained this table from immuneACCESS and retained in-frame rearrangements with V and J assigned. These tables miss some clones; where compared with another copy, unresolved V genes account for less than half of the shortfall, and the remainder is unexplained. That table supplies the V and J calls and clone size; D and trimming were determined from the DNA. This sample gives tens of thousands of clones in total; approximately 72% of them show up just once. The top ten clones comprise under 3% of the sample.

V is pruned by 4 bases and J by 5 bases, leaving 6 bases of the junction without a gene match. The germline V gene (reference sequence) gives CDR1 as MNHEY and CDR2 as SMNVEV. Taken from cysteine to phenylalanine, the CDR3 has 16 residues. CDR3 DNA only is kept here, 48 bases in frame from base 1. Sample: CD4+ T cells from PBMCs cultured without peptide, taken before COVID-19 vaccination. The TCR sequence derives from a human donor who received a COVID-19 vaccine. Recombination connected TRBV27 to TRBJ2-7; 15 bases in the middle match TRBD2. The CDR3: CASSSGLAGGIHEQYF. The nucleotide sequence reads TGTGCCAGCAGTTCGGGACTAGCGGGAGGAATCCACGAGCAGTACTTC.